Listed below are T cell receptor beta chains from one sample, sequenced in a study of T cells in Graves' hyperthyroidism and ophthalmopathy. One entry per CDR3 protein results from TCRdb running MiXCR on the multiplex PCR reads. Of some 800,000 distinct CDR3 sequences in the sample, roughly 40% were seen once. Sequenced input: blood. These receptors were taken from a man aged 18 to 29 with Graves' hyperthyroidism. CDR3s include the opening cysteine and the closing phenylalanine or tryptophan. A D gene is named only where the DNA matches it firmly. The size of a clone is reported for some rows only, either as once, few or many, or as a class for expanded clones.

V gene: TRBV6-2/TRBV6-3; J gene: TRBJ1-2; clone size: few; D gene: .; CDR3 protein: CASSYSNYGYTF; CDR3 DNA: TGTGCCAGCAGTTACTCTAACTATGGCTACACCTTC
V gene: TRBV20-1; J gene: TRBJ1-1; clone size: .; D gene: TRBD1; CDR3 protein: CSAIGTGDTEAFF; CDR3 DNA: TGCAGTGCTATCGGGACAGGGGACACTGAAGCTTTCTTT
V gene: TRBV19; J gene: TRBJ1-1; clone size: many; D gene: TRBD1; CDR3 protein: CASSIGGQTAWAFF; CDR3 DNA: TGTGCCAGTAGTATAGGGGGACAGACTGCCTGGGCTTTCTTT
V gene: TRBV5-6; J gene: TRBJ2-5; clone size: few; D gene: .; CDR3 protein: CASSLEVEGETQYF; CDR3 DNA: TGTGCCAGCAGCTTGGAGGTAGAGGGGGAGACCCAGTACTTC
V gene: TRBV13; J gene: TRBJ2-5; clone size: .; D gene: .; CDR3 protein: CASSFAEYQETQYF; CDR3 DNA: TGTGCCAGCAGCTTTGCCGAGTACCAAGAGACCCAGTACTTC
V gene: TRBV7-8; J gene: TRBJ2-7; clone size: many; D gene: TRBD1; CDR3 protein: CASSLRTGAYEQYF; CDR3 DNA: TGTGCCAGCAGCTTACGGACAGGGGCCTACGAGCAGTACTTC
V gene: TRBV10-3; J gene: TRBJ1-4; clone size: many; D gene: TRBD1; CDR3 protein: CAIGQTGGDEKLFF; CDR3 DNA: TGTGCCATCGGCCAGACAGGGGGCGATGAAAAACTGTTTTTT
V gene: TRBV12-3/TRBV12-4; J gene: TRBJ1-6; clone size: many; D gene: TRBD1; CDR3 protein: CASSSGQGSSPLHF; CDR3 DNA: TGTGCCAGCAGTTCGGGACAGGGGAGTTCACCCCTCCACTTT
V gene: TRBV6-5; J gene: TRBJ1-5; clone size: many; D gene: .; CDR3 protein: CASSGKNQRRTDRPQHF; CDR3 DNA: TGTGCCAGCAGTGGTAAGAACCAGCGTCGGACGGACCGGCCCCAGCATTTT
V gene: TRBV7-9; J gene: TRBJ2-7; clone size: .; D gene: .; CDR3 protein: CASSPIGGYEQYF; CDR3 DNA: TGTGCCAGCAGCCCCATTGGGGGGTACGAGCAGTACTTC
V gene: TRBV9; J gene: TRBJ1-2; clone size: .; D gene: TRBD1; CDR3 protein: CASSEGQGPQDYTF; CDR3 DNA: TGTGCCAGCAGCGAGGGACAGGGGCCCCAAGACTACACCTTC
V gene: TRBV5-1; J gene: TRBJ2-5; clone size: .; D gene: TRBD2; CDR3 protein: CASSLLAVAGEEETQYF; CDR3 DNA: TGCGCCAGCAGCTTGCTGGCCGTAGCGGGAGAGGAAGAGACCCAGTACTTC
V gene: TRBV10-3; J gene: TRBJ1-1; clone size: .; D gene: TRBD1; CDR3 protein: CATGTGDEDTEAFF; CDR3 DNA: TGTGCCACCGGGACAGGGGATGAGGACACTGAAGCTTTCTTT
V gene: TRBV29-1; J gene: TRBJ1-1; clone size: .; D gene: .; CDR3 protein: CSVDVGVGSNTEAFF; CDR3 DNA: TGCAGCGTTGATGTGGGGGTCGGGTCGAACACTGAAGCTTTCTTT
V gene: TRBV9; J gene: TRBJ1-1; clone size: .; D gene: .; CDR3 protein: CASIASGRGTEAFF; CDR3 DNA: TGTGCCAGCATAGCGTCGGGGAGGGGGACTGAAGCTTTCTTT
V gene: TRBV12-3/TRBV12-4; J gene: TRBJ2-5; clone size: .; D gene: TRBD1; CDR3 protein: CASSQWDSQETQYF; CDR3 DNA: TGTGCCAGCAGCCAATGGGACAGCCAAGAGACCCAGTACTTC
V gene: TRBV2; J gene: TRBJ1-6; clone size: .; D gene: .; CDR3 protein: CAGVGEGRSSPLHF; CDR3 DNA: TGTGCCGGGGTGGGGGAAGGCCGTAGTTCACCCCTCCACTTT
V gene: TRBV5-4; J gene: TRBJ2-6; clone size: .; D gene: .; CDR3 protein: CASSYAFSSGANVLTF; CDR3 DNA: TGTGCCAGCAGCTACGCCTTCAGCTCTGGGGCCAACGTCCTGACTTTC
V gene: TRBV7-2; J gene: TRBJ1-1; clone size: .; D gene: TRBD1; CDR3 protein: CASRRGTARMNTEASF; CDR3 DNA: TGTGCCAGCAGAAGGGGGACAGCTAGAATGAACACTGAAGCTTCCTTT
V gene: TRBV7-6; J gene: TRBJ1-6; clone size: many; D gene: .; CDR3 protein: CASSLGERTGSPLHF; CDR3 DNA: TGTGCCAGCAGCTTAGGGGAGCGGACGGGTTCACCCCTCCACTTT
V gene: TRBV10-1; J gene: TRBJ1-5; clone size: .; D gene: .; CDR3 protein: CASTWGATSNQPQHF; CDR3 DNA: TGCGCCAGCACCTGGGGGGCCACAAGCAATCAGCCCCAGCATTTT
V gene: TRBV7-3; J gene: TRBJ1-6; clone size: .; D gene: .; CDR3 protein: CASSSWGGTNSPLHF; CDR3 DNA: TGTGCCAGCAGCTCGTGGGGTGGCACAAATTCACCCCTCCACTTT
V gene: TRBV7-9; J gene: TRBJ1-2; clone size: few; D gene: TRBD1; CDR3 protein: CASAEGQGFYGYTF; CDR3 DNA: TGTGCCAGCGCCGAGGGACAGGGTTTCTATGGCTACACCTTC
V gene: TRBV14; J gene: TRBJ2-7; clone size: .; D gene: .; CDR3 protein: CASRPLAGNEQYF; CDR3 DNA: TGTGCCAGCAGACCCCTCGCTGGGAACGAGCAGTACTTC
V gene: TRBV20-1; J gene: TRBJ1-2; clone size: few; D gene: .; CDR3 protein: CSARSNQQGALDGYTF; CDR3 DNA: TGCAGTGCTAGATCTAACCAACAGGGAGCCTTGGATGGCTACACCTTC
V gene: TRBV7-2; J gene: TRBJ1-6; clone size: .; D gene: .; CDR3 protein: CASSFKGQNSPLHF; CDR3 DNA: TGTGCCAGCAGCTTCAAGGGCCAAAATTCACCCCTCCACTTT